The text below deals with one T cell receptor (beta chain). Its antigen is unknown. The assay was immunoSEQ multiplex PCR, and TCRdb's table has in-frame clones only and misses some. The repertoire holds roughly 100,000 clones, with about 90% as singletons. This specimen comes from a study of OX40 agonist ivuxolimab in advanced cancers. Study conclusions and caveats: Dosing at 0.1 to 3.0 mg/kg was accompanied by clonal expansion of CD4+ and CD8+ blood T cells by week 6.

On cycle 4 day 1 and cycle 7 day 1, as well as at baseline, blood was sampled. Between the trimmed V and J ends, which lost 6 bases and 2 bases, there was a span of 19 bases. CDR1 and CDR2 (germline): MNHEY, SMNVEV (reference sequence). The CDR3 length is 16 residues. This chain links TRBV27 with TRBJ1-2; D is uncertain. The receptor was isolated from an adult with an advanced solid tumor such as melanoma, head and neck, liver or kidney cancer. The specimen was CD4+ or CD8+ T cells sorted from blood, collected in a trial of the OX40 agonist ivuxolimab. CDR3 sequence reads: CASRPSIPRENYGYTF. The CDR3 DNA reads as TGTGCCAGCAGACCCAGTATCCCACGCGAAAACTATGGCTACACCTTC.